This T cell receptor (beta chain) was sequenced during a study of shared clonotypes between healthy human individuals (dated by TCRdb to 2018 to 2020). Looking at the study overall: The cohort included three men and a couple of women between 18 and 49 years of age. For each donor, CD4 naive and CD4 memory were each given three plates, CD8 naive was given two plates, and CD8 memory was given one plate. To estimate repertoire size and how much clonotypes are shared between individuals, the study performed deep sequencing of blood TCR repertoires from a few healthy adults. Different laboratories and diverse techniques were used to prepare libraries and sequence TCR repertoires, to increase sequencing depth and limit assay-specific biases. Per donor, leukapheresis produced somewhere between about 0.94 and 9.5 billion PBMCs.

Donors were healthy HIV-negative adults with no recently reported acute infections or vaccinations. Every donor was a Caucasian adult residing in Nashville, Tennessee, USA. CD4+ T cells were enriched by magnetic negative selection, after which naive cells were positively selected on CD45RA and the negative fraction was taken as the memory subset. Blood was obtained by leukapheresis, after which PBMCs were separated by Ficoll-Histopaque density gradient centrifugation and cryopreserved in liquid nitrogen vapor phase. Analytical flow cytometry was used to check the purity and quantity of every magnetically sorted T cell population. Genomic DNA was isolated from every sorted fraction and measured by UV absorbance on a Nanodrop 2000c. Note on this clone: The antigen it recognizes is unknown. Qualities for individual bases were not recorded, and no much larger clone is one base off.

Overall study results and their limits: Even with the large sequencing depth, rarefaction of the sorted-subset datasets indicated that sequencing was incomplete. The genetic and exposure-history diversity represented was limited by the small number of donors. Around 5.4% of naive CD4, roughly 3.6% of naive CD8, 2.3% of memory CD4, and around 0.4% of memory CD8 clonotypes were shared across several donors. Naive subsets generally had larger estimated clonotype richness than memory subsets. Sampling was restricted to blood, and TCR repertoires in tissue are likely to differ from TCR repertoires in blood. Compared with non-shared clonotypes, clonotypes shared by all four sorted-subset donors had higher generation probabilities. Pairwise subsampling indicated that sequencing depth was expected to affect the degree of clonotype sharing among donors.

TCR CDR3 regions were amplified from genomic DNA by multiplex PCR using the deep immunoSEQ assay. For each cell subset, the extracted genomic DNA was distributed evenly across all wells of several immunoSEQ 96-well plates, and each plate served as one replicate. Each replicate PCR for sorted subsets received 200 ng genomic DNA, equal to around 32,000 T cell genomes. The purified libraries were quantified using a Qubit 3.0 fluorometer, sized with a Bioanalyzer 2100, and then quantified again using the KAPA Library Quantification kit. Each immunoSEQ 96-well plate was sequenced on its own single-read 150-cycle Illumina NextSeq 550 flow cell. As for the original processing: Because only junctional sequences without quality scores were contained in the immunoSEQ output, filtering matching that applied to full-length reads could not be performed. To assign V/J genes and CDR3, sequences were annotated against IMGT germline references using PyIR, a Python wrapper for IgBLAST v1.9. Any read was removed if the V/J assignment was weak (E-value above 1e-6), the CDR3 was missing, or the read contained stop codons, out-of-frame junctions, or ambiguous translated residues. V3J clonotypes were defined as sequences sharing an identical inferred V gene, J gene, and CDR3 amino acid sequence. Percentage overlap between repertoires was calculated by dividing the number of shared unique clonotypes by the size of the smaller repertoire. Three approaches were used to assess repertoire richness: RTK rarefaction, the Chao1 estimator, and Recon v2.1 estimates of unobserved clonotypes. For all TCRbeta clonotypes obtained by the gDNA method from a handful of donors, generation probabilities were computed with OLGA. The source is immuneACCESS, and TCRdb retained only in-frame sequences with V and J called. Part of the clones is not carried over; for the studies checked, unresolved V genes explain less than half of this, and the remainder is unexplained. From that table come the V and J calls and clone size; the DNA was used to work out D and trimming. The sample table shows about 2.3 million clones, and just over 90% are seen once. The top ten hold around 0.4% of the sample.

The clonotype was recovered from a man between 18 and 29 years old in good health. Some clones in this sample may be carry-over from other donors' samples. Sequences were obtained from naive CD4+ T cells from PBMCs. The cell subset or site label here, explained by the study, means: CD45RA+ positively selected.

The CDR3 reads as follows: CASAIEGAPLYGYTF. The DNA sequence is given as TGTGCCAGCGCCATCGAAGGGGCCCCCCTTTATGGCTACACCTTC. This chain joins TRBV18 to TRBJ1-2; the best D guess is TRBD1, with 5 bases matching. The CDR3 has 15 amino acids, counting the end cysteine and phenylalanine. Just CDR3 DNA is preserved here, 45 bases in frame from base 1. The germline V gene provides CDR1 KGHSH and CDR2 LQKENI. A distance of 21 bases separates the germline ends of V and J, which lose 8 bases and 5 bases respectively.